This section outlines one TCR beta chain sequence together with its context. As yet, its antigen is unknown. The intended depth for sequencing was 1 in 200,000 to 1 in 1 million T cells. The protocol was immunoSEQ multiplex PCR, while the TCRdb copy is restricted to in-frame clones and leaves out a portion. The sample shows around 250,000 clones, less than 75% of them seen only once. The record originates from a study of cytotoxic CD8 clonotypes in ibrutinib-treated CLL. The source of roughly 1.9 micrograms of genomic DNA for TCR beta libraries was cryopreserved PBMCs. Germline lookup yields CDR1 GTSNPN and CDR2 SVGIG (reference sequence). The CDR3 totals 14 residues. V lost 4 bases and J lost 5; bases outside the gene matches: 5. Study results and limitations: The clonality went up when patients responded to ibrutinib and dropped back toward baseline at progression.

V gene TRBV30 combines with J gene TRBJ1-5; 10 bases are shared with TRBD1. The source is a human donor with chronic lymphocytic leukemia. Here the sequenced sample was PBMCs, taken after 24 months of ibrutinib treatment. CDR3 amino acids: CAWKRQGAYQPQHF. The DNA of the CDR3 is TGTGCCTGGAAAAGACAGGGGGCCTATCAGCCCCAGCATTTT.